The clone carrying this T cell receptor (beta chain) was seen ten or more times. Researchers amplified the TCR beta CDR3 regions from RNA transcripts. The HTBI primer set was used in a first-round RT-PCR of the TCR CDR3. TCRdb re-called the multiplex PCR reads through MiXCR, storing one row per CDR3 protein. The table lists fewer than 900,000 distinct CDR3 sequences, less than 20% of them singletons, with over 7.5% in the top ten. This sample was taken from a study of T cells in Graves' hyperthyroidism and ophthalmopathy. The CDR3 loop spans 17 amino acids. Germline V gene lookup returns CDR1 DFQATT and CDR2 SNEGSKA (reference sequence).

Sequencing used blood. This TCR derives from a young man with Graves' hyperthyroidism. The rearrangement links TRBV20-1 to TRBJ2-7; TRBD1 aligns across 10 bases. The DNA of the CDR3 is TGCAGCAGCCGCCGGGACAGGGGTTCGGGGGATAACTACGAGCAGTACTTC. Translating it yields CSSRRDRGSGDNYEQYF.